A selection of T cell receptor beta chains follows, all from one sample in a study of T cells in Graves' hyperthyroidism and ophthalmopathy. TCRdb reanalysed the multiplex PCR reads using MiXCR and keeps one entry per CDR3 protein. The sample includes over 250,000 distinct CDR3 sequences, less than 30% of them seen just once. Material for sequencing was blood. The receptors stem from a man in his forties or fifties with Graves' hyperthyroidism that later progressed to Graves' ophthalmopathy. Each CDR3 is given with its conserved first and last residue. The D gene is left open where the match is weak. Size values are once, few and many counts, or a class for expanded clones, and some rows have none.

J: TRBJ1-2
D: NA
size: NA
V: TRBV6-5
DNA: TGTGCCAGCAGTTACTCGACGGGGGATAAAGCTGGCTACACCTTC
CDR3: CASSYSTGDKAGYTF

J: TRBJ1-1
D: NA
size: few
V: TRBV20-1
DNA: TGCAGTGCTAGACACCCCCAAAGGGTCGGGAACACTGAAGCTTTCTTT
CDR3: CSARHPQRVGNTEAFF

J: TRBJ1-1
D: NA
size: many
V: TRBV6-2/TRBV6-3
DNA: TGTGCCAGCAGTTACATTCCAGGGAACACTGAAGCTTTCTTT
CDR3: CASSYIPGNTEAFF

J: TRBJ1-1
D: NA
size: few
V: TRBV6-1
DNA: TGTGCCAGCAGGCCGGGCCCGAACACTGAAGCTTTCTTT
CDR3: CASRPGPNTEAFF

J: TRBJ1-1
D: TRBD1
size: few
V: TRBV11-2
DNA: TGTGCCAGCAGCTTATACTCACAGGGGGACTGGAAAGCTTTCTTT
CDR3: CASSLYSQGDWKAFF

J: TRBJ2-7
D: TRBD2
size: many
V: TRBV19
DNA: TGTGCCAGTACCGAAGGGGCGGGAGTGATCTACGAGCAGTACTTC
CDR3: CASTEGAGVIYEQYF

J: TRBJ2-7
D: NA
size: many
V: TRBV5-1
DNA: TGCGCCAGCAGCTTTAGTTCCGGCGGAGGCGGGCTTACCTACGAGCAGTACTTC
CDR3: CASSFSSGGGGLTYEQYF

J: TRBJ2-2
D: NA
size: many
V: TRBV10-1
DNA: TGCGCCAGCAGTGTTGGGGTTAACACCGGGGAGCTGTTTTTT
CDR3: CASSVGVNTGELFF

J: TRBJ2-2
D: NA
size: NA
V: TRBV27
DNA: TGTGCCAGCGCCCGAAAAGTCGGGGAGCTGTTTTTT
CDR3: CASARKVGELFF

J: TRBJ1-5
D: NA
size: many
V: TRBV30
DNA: TGTGCCTGGAGTTTGGAGGTAGATTTACCCCAGCATTTT
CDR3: CAWSLEVDLPQHF

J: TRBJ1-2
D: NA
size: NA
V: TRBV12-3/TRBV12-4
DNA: TGTGCCAGCAGTTTTGCCAGGGGTTATGGCTACACCTTC
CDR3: CASSFARGYGYTF

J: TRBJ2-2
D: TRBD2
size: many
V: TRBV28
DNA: TGTGCCAGCAGGGCTAGCGGTGCGAACACCGGGGAGCTGTTTTTT
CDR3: CASRASGANTGELFF

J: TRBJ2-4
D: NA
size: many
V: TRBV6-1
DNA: TGTGCCAGCAGCCGTGCTGGGGCTGGGTCCAAAAACATTCAGTACTTC
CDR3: CASSRAGAGSKNIQYF

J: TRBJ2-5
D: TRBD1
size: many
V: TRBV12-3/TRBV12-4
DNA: TGTGCCAGCAGTTTAGAGGGGGCTGAAGGCCAAGTATCCCAGTACTTC
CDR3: CASSLEGAEGQVSQYF

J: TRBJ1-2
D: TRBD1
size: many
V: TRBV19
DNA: TGTGCCAGTAACACAGGGGCGCGAGGCTACACCTTC
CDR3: CASNTGARGYTF

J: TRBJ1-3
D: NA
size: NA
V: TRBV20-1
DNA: TGCAGTGCTAGAGATCTCCCCAGGGAGAGAAACACCATATATTTT
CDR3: CSARDLPRERNTIYF

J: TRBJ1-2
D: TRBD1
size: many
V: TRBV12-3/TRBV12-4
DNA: TGTGCCAGCAGCACCAACCCGGGACAGCACTATGGCTACACCTTC
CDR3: CASSTNPGQHYGYTF

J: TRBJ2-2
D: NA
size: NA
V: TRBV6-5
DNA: TGTGCCAGCAGTTACTCGAAAAAGACCGGGGAGCTGTTTTTT
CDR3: CASSYSKKTGELFF

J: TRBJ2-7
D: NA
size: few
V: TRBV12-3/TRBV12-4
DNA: TGTGCCAGCAGGCGGACGTCCTCCGAGCAGTACTTC
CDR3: CASRRTSSEQYF

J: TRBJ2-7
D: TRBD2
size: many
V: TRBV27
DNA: TGTGCCAGCAAAAGGACTAGCGGCTCCTACGAGCAGTACTTC
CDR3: CASKRTSGSYEQYF

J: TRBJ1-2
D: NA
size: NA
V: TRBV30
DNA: TGTGCCTGGAGTCTCTCCCCGCAGGGACTAGACTATGGCTACACCTTC
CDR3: CAWSLSPQGLDYGYTF

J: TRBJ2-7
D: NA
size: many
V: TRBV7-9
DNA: TGTGCCAGCAGCTTGGGCAGGGTGCCCTACGAGCAGTACTTC
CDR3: CASSLGRVPYEQYF

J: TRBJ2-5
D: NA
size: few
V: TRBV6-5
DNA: TGTGCCAGCAGTTCACAAGTAACAGCCCCAGAGACCCAGTACTTC
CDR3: CASSSQVTAPETQYF

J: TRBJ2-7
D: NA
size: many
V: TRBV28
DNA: TGTGCCAGCAGTTTTCCCGCCGGCGACGAGCAGTACTTC
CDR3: CASSFPAGDEQYF

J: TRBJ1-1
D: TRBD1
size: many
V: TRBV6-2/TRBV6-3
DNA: TGTGCCAGCACCCCTTCAGGGGGGAATCGGGCTTTCTTT
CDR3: CASTPSGGNRAFF

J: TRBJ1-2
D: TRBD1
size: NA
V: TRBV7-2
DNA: TGTGCCAGCAGCTTGACGACAGGGGTGAACTATGGCTACACCTTC
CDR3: CASSLTTGVNYGYTF

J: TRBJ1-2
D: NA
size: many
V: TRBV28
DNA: TGTGCCAGCAGTTTTCCCCCCGGGGGGGGCGGCTACACCTTC
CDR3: CASSFPPGGGGYTF

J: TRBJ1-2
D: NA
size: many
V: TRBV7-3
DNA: TGTGCCAGCAGCTTGTTAATTAACTATGGCTACACCTTC
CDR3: CASSLLINYGYTF

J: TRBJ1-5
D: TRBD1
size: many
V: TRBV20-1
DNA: TGCAGTGCTGGGGGGGAGGGACAGCTTAATCAGCCCCAGCATTTT
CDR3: CSAGGEGQLNQPQHF

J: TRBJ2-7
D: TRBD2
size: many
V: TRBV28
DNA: TGTGCCAGCAGTTCAACGTCGTGGCTAGCGGGACGTGTTCCCTACGAGCAGTACTTC
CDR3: CASSSTSWLAGRVPYEQYF

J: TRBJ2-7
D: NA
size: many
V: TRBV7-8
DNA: TGTGCCAGCAGCACCGGGGTAGCCTACGAGCAGTACTTC
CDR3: CASSTGVAYEQYF

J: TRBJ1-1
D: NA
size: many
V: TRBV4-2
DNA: TGTGCCAGCAGCCAAGAAGAGGAAAGTACCACTGAAGCTTTCTTT
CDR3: CASSQEEESTTEAFF

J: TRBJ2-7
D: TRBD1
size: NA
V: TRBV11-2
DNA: TGTGCCAGCAGCGGGGACAGACTGGGGGAGCAGTACTTC
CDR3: CASSGDRLGEQYF

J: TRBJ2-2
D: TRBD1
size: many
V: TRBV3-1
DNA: TGTGCCAGCAGCCCCAGGACAGGGGGCCCCGGGGAGCTGTTTTTT
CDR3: CASSPRTGGPGELFF

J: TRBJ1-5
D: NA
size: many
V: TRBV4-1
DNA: TGCGCCAGCAGCCAAGATCTGTTTAATCAGCCCCAGCATTTT
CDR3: CASSQDLFNQPQHF

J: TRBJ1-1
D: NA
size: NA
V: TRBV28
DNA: TGTGCCAGCAGTGAGGACACATATGAAGCTTTCTTT
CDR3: CASSEDTYEAFF

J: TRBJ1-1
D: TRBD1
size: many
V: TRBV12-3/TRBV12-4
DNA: TGTGCCAGCAGTCTTGACAGGGGAGTCGAGGCTTTCTTT
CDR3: CASSLDRGVEAFF